The 25 T cell receptor beta chains given below trace back to one sample, sequenced in a study of cytomegalovirus exposure and HLA in healthy donors. Profiled with immunoSEQ multiplex PCR; TCRdb holds only in-frame clones, not every one. Among around 300,000 clones listed, around nine tenths were seen once. Sequencing was carried out using PBMCs. The origin of the receptors is a woman aged 18-29 years in good health and CMV-seronegative.

This clone was recorded only once. The V and J genes are TRBV19 and TRBJ2-7; a weak D match, TRBD1 (5 bases). CDR1 LNHDA and CDR2 SQIVND come from the germline V gene (reference sequence). The CDR3 length is 14 residues. Trimming stripped 3 bases from V and 0 bases from J, with 9 bases between. CDR3 region: CASSMGQDSYEQYF. For the CDR3, the DNA is TGTGCCAGTAGTATGGGGCAGGACTCCTACGAGCAGTACTTC.

This clone was counted once. The chain carries TRBV27 and TRBJ2-7, with D maybe TRBD1 (5 bases). The CDR3 runs to 16 residues. In germline, CDR1 is MNHEY, CDR2 SMNVEV (reference sequence). Trimming took off 8 bases at V and 3 bases at J, with 23 bases between the two ends. The CDR3 bases are TGTGCCAGCCAGGGAACCTTATCCCTTCCCGACTACGAGCAGTACTTC. Amino acids: CASQGTLSLPDYEQYF.

This chain links TRBV27 with TRBJ2-5; D is ambiguous. Germline V lookup: CDR1 MNHEY, CDR2 SMNVEV (reference sequence). The CDR3 has 13 amino acids. Trimming removed 5 bases from V and 1 base from J, with 8 bases in between. CDR3 loop: CASSLDIQETQYF. CDR3 DNA: TGTGCCAGCAGTCTTGACATCCAAGAGACCCAGTACTTC.

This rearrangement joins TRBV19 to TRBJ2-1; D uncertain. The germline CDR1 and CDR2 sequences are LNHDA and SQIVND (reference sequence). The CDR3 has 11 amino acids. The germline V and J ends were trimmed by 6 bases and 7 bases, with 7 bases remaining between them. The CDR3 protein is CASSLTNEQFF. CDR3 bases: TGTGCCAGTAGCTTGACAAATGAGCAGTTCTTC.

This clone was found once. The CDR3 region has the DNA TGCGCCAGCAGCCCCCGACCCGGGGGCTACACCTTC. Its protein is CASSPRPGGYTF. The chain links TRBV4-1 to TRBJ1-2, with D uncertain. The germline V gene encodes CDR1 MGHRA and CDR2 YSYEKL. This CDR3 contains 12 residues. The ends were cut back, 4 bases at V and 8 bases at J, with 11 bases in the middle.

The rearrangement links TRBV28 to TRBJ2-7, with 7 bases identical to TRBD1. There are 13 residues in the CDR3. Germline lookup yields CDR1 MDHEN and CDR2 SYDVKM. Unmatched junction bases numbered 10, after V lost 5 bases and J lost 9 bases. CDR3 protein: CASSGRDSTWQYF. For the CDR3, the DNA is TGTGCCAGCAGTGGAAGGGACAGTACTTGGCAGTACTTC.

The chain has TRBV2 and TRBJ2-1; TRBD1 agrees at 8 bases. This CDR3 comprises 13 residues. Trimming removed 4 bases from V and 7 bases from J; junction bases left unmatched: 3. Germline-derived CDR1 and CDR2 are SNHLY and FYNNEI. In DNA form, the CDR3 reads TGTGCCAGCAGTGGACAGGGGATAAATGAGCAGTTCTTC. This encodes CASSGQGINEQFF.

V and J are TRBV28 and TRBJ2-1, with TRBD2 as a possible D gene (6 bases). V was clipped by 5 bases and J by 5 bases, with 13 bases between them. The CDR3 totals 14 residues. Germline CDR1 MDHEN, CDR2 SYDVKM. CDR3 DNA: TGTGCCAGCAGTGGCCGGGACTTCGACAATGAGCAGTTCTTC. Translation: CASSGRDFDNEQFF.

The chain joins TRBV9 to TRBJ2-5; 10 nucleotides agree with TRBD2. V dropped 2 bases and J dropped 2; count of bases not matched to a gene: 9. Germline V gene sequence: CDR1 SGDLS, CDR2 YYNGEE. The CDR3 length is 17 residues. The DNA of the CDR3 is TGTGCCAGCAGCGTCCCCGCTAGCGGGGGAATTCAAGAGACCCAGTACTTC. Translated, it gives CASSVPASGGIQETQYF.

This chain connects TRBV4-1 to TRBJ2-5; 8 bases line up with TRBD2. V dropped 1 base and J dropped 4; count of bases not matched to a gene: 5. The CDR3 is made up of 15 amino acids. In germline, CDR1 is MGHRA, CDR2 YSYEKL. CDR3 sequence reads: CASSQAGLGSETQYF. DNA of the CDR3: TGCGCCAGCAGCCAAGCGGGACTAGGATCAGAGACCCAGTACTTC.

The rearrangement links TRBV11-3 to TRBJ2-3, with TRBD1 matching over 7 bases. V shed 5 bases and J 6 bases; nucleotides not matched to a gene: 2. The CDR3 contains 12 residues. Germline assignment: CDR1 SGHNT and CDR2 YENEEA. CDR3 residues: CASSTQGDTQYF. For the CDR3, the DNA is TGTGCCAGCAGCACACAGGGGGATACGCAGTATTTT.

The rearrangement joins TRBV11-3 to TRBJ2-2; TRBD1 matches 11 bases. Losses at the gene ends were 5 bases for V and 5 bases for J; bases not matched to a gene: 7. The CDR3 runs to 16 residues. The germline V gene encodes CDR1 SGHNT and CDR2 YENEEA. The CDR3 nucleotides are TGTGCCAGCAGCCCACCGGGACAGGGGGTTACCGGGGAGCTGTTTTTT. It specifies CASSPPGQGVTGELFF.

The V and J genes are TRBV30 and TRBJ1-1, with TRBD1 as a possible D gene (6 bases). V was shortened by 4 bases and J by 2 bases, with 11 bases between the two germline ends. The CDR3 is 13 residues long. Germline V gene data show CDR1 as GTSNPN and CDR2 as SVGIG (reference sequence). The CDR3 coding sequence is TGTGCCTGGATTAAACAGGGAAACACTGAAGCTTTCTTT. As protein: CAWIKQGNTEAFF.

This clone was picked up a small number of times. V usage is TRBV6-1 and J usage is TRBJ1-2; D ambiguous. V shed 7 bases and J shed 3 bases, with 12 bases lying between them. CDR3 length: 13 residues. Looked up from germline, CDR1 is MNHNS and CDR2 is SASEGT. Written as DNA, the CDR3 is TGTGCCAGCACCGAAGAGGGCCACTATGGCTACACCTTC. Protein sequence: CASTEEGHYGYTF.

The rearrangement links TRBV5-1 to TRBJ2-5; 7 bases map to TRBD2. The CDR3 is 15 residues long. With V trimmed by 7 bases and J by 1 base, 10 bases remained unmatched. Germline V gene lookup returns CDR1 SGHRS and CDR2 YFSETQ. CDR3 sequence (DNA): TGCGCCAGCCGTAGCCCTAGCGGAGGCCAAGAGACCCAGTACTTC. It is translated as CASRSPSGGQETQYF.

The chain uses TRBV29-1 and TRBJ2-7; 11 positions match TRBD2. V shed 4 bases, J shed 5 bases, and the junction held 4 bases outside the gene matches. In germline, CDR1 is SQVTM, CDR2 ANQGSEA. The length of the CDR3 is 13 residues. CDR3: CSVVVAGGNEQYF. CDR3 nucleotides: TGCAGCGTTGTGGTAGCGGGAGGGAACGAGCAGTACTTC.

The V call is TRBV9, the J call TRBJ2-1; the D is unclear. The germline gives CDR1 SGDLS, CDR2 YYNGEE. Trimming took 0 bases from V and 4 from J, leaving 14 bases between them. This CDR3 has 16 residues. This CDR3 reads CASSVVFCVSYNEQFF. CDR3 coding DNA: TGTGCCAGCAGCGTAGTCTTCTGCGTCTCTTACAATGAGCAGTTCTTC.

In nucleotides, the CDR3 is TGTGCCAGCAGTGAACTAGACTCTGGAAACACCATATATTTT. This sequence encodes CASSELDSGNTIYF. V gene TRBV2 combines with J gene TRBJ1-3, with D uncertain. This CDR3 is 14 amino acids long. The ends were cut back, 2 bases at V and 0 bases at J, with 5 bases in the middle. Germline-derived CDR1 and CDR2 are SNHLY and FYNNEI.

This sequence joins TRBV7-3 and TRBJ2-5; 7 bases agree with TRBD1. Trimming took 2 bases from V and 3 from J; bases not matched to a gene: 6. This CDR3 comprises 15 residues. Per the germline V gene, CDR1 is SGHTA and CDR2 is FQGTGA. DNA for the CDR3: TGTGCCAGCAGCTTATTCGCGACAGGGAAAGAGACCCAGTACTTC. This codes for CASSLFATGKETQYF.

The chain has TRBV6-6 and TRBJ1-4; 9 nucleotides match TRBD1. V trimming: 0 bases; J trimming: 4 bases; junction bases outside the gene matches: 0. Germline CDR1 is MNHNY and CDR2 is SVGAGI (reference sequence). The CDR3 totals 15 residues. The CDR3, as DNA: TGTGCCAGCAGTTACTCGGGACAGGGTAATGAAAAACTGTTTTTT. Protein product: CASSYSGQGNEKLFF.

This chain uses TRBV9 with TRBJ2-2, with D maybe TRBD2 (5 bases). Trimming took off 3 bases at V and 0 bases at J, with 9 bases between the two ends. The CDR3 is 15 amino acids. CDR1 SGDLS and CDR2 YYNGEE come from the germline V gene. The CDR3 spells CASSAQLANTGELFF. CDR3 coding DNA: TGTGCCAGCAGCGCTCAACTAGCGAACACCGGGGAGCTGTTTTTT.

The chain couples TRBV5-1 to TRBJ2-7; D call uncertain. The CDR3 length is 14 residues. The germline V and J ends were trimmed by 0 bases and 0 bases, with 7 bases remaining between them. CDR1 and CDR2 (germline): SGHRS, YFSETQ. Here the CDR3 reads CASSLDSLSYEQYF. Here the CDR3 DNA reads TGCGCCAGCAGCTTGGACTCCCTCTCCTACGAGCAGTACTTC.

V and J are TRBV6-5 and TRBJ1-1, with 8 positions matching TRBD1. The CDR3 is 14 amino acids. The germline gives CDR1 MNHEY, CDR2 SVGAGI. After removal of 5 bases from V and 4 bases from J, the junction contained 6 bases not matched to a gene. CDR3: CASSLRTGSTEAFF. For the CDR3, the DNA is TGTGCCAGCAGTCTCCGGACAGGGAGCACTGAAGCTTTCTTT.

V gene TRBV5-1 combines with J gene TRBJ1-4, with 7 bases lining up with TRBD1. V trimming: 4 bases; J trimming: 5 bases; junction bases outside the gene matches: 11. The germline CDR1 and CDR2 sequences are SGHRS and YFSETQ. This CDR3 contains 16 residues. DNA for the CDR3: TGCGCCAGCAGCCCCCCTACAGGGGCCGCGAATGAAAAACTGTTTTTT. This encodes CASSPPTGAANEKLFF.

V and J are TRBV7-2 and TRBJ2-1, with 13 bases fitting TRBD2. Germline values: CDR1 SGHTA, CDR2 FQGNSA. The CDR3 runs to 16 residues. V shed 2 bases, J shed 4 bases, and the junction held 2 bases outside the gene matches. The CDR3 bases are TGTGCCAGCAGCTTAACTAGCGGGAGGGTTTACAATGAGCAGTTCTTC. Translated, it gives CASSLTSGRVYNEQFF. The complete variable domain, with remaining parts taken from reference TRBV7-2 and TRBJ2-1, reads GAGVSQSPSNKVTEKGKDVELRCDPISGHTALYWYRQSLGQGLEFLIYFQGNSAPDKSGLPSDRFSAERTGGSVSTLTIQRTQQEDSAVYLCASSLTSGRVYNEQFFGPGTRLTVL.